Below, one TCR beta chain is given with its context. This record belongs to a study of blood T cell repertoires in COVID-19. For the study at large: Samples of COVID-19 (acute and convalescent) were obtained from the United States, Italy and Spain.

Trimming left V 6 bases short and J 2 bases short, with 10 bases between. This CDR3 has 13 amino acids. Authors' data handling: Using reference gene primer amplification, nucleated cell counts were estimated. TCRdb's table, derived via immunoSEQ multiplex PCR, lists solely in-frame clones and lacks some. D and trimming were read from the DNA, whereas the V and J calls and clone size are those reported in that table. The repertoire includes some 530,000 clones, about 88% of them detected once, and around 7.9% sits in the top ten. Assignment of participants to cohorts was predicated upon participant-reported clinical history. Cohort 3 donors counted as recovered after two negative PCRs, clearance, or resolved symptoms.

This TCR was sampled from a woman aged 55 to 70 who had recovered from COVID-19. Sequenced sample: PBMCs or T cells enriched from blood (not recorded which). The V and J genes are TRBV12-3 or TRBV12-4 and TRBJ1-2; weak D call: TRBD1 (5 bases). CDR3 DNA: TGTGCCAGCAGATTGACAGAGAACTATGGCTACACCTTC. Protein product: CASRLTENYGYTF.